The present T cell receptor beta chain was sequenced within a study of blood T cell repertoires in COVID-19. Study information: Acute and convalescent COVID-19 samples came from the United States, Italy and Spain. In each case, the material was cDNA or gDNA derived from T cells, B-cell-depleted T cells, or PBMCs.

Original methodology: Nucleated cell counts were estimated from reference gene primer amplification. Measured with immunoSEQ multiplex PCR; TCRdb has only the in-frame clones, and not every one. V, J and clone size are taken as reported in that table, and D and trimming were inferred from the DNA itself. The profile shows 180,000 or so clones, roughly 80% of them singletons. A single count supports this clone. Sample: peripheral blood. This receptor was taken from a woman between 65 and 79 years old with acute or convalescent COVID-19.

The CDR3 nucleotides are TGTGCCACCAGCGCATATCGACAACAGGGAGGGAATAGGGAGCAGTTCTTC. Translating gives CATSAYRQQGGNREQFF. V is TRBV15 and J is TRBJ2-1, with a tentative D call TRBD2 (7 bases). Trimming took 5 bases from V and 10 from J, leaving 27 bases between them. Germline lookup yields CDR1 LNHNV and CDR2 YYDKDF (reference sequence). This CDR3 is built from 17 residues.